The T cell receptor beta chain under discussion was sequenced for a study of blood T cell repertoires in COVID-19. In the study overall: Samples taken during acute and convalescent COVID-19 were collected in the United States, Italy and Spain.

Clones were sequenced by immunoSEQ multiplex PCR, and TCRdb holds only the in-frame ones, with some missing. The table includes fewer than 300,000 clones, 80% to 95% detected once. Germline values: CDR1 MGHRA, CDR2 YSYEKL. The V end was cut by 0 bases, the J end by 4 bases, with 15 bases between. The CDR3 extends over 17 amino acids. This receptor was taken from a woman aged 30 to 39 who had recovered from COVID-19. The J gene is TRBJ1-4, the V gene TRBV4-1; TRBD1 might be the D (5 bases). The material sequenced was PBMCs or T cells enriched from blood (not recorded which). CDR3 in DNA: TGCGCCAGCAGCCAAGAATGGATGGCAGGGAATAATGAAAAACTGTTTTTT. Encoded protein: CASSQEWMAGNNEKLFF.